A selection of T cell receptor beta chains follows, all from one sample in a study of blood T cell repertoires in COVID-19. Profiled with immunoSEQ multiplex PCR; TCRdb holds only in-frame clones, not every one. Among 30,000 to 45,000 clones, more than 85% were seen once, and the ten largest hold 19%. The sample was peripheral blood. The receptors here all came from a man between 70 and 80 years old with acute or convalescent COVID-19. Both conserved end residues are part of each CDR3.

>TRBJ1-1|TRBV5-4
CASSYPGQPNTEAFF
>TRBJ1-4|TRBV28
CASSRTGGGTNEKLFF
>TRBJ2-4|TRBV11-2
CASRGIRRGLNIQYF
>TRBJ2-5|TRBV3-1/TRBV3-2
CASSSPGLAGQNRKETQYF
>TRBJ2-2|TRBV24-1
CATSDWDSTGELFF
>TRBJ2-7|TRBV5-1
CASSLDPGGYEQYF
>TRBJ2-3|TRBV9
CASSLNTGDTDTQYF
>TRBJ2-1|TRBV29-1
CSVEDWIGRAGQFF
>TRBJ2-1|TRBV7-8
CASSLELAVNEQFF
>TRBJ1-1|TRBV5-6
CASSWTGGWTEAFF
>TRBJ2-3|TRBV28
CASSETDTQYF
>TRBJ1-6|TRBV18
CASSPVVQGQNNSPLHF
>TRBJ2-2|TRBV11-2
CASSLEGRDRGQGGELFF
>TRBJ2-7|TRBV10-3
CAISDRTGGDEQYF
>TRBJ1-2|TRBV7-2
CASSLGGGTDYGYTF
>TRBJ1-2|TRBV27
CASSLSRGRGYTF
>TRBJ1-3|TRBV15
CATSGSGLSGNTIYF